This passage covers 9 T cell receptor beta chains from one sample sequenced in a study of blood T cell repertoires in COVID-19. Profiling relied on immunoSEQ multiplex PCR, and the TCRdb table lists in-frame clones only, not all of them. The table shows around 43,000 clones, with 89% occurring only once. Sequenced input: peripheral blood. Source of these receptors: a man aged 50 to 60 with active COVID-19.

The rearrangement links TRBV6-4 to TRBJ2-7, with 11 bases aligning to TRBD1. The CDR3 totals 16 residues. J was trimmed by 3 bases and V by 2 bases; bases with no gene match: 6. Germline V CDR1 and CDR2: MRHNA, SNTAGT. As DNA, the CDR3 is TGTGCCAGCAGTGACCTCCCGGACAGGGGGCTCTACGAGCAGTACTTC. Its protein is CASSDLPDRGLYEQYF.

This clone has just one count. The genes are TRBV19 and TRBJ1-1, with TRBD1 as a possible D gene (6 bases). This CDR3 spans 16 amino acids. With 0 bases removed from V and 1 base from J, the gap between germline ends came to 12 bases. CDR1 and CDR2 from the germline V gene are LNHDA and SQIVND (reference sequence). The CDR3 region has the DNA TGTGCCAGTAGTATAGACGACCGGGACAAGAACACTGAAGCTTTCTTT. It is translated as CASSIDDRDKNTEAFF.

The rearrangement uses TRBV19 and TRBJ1-4, with TRBD1 identical over 9 bases. The V segment lost 1 base and the J segment 5 bases; nucleotides outside the gene matches: 5. The CDR3 contains 16 residues. CDR1 is LNHDA, CDR2 SQIVND, per germline (reference sequence). The CDR3 DNA follows: TGTGCCAGTAGTATAGGGACAGGGGCCGTGAATGAAAAACTGTTTTTT. Translation gives CASSIGTGAVNEKLFF.

The genes are TRBV27 and TRBJ2-7; TRBD2 might be the D (7 bases). The CDR3 consists of 14 residues. CDR1 and CDR2 from the germline V gene are MNHEY and SMNVEV (reference sequence). V lost 5 bases and J 4 bases, leaving 15 bases between the germline ends. CDR3 region: CASSTGGSIYEQYF. In nucleotides, the CDR3 is TGTGCCAGCAGTACGGGGGGCTCAATTTACGAGCAGTACTTC.

The rearrangement links TRBV19 to TRBJ2-1; 8 bases fit TRBD2. The germline V gene has CDR1 LNHDA and CDR2 SQIVND (reference sequence). This CDR3 region has 15 residues. V lost 9 bases and J lost 5; bases outside the gene matches: 12. DNA for the CDR3: TGTGCCAGCAGTCCCCCTTGCGGGAGGAACAATGAGCAGTTCTTC. Its protein product is CASSPPCGRNNEQFF.

This clone has more than one count but fewer than ten. This chain connects TRBV11-2 to TRBJ2-1; 11 bases map to TRBD2. The trim removed 1 base at V and 8 bases at J, leaving 4 bases unmatched. Per germline, CDR1 SGHAT and CDR2 FQNNGV. This CDR3 has 15 amino acids. The CDR3 reads CASSLGTSGSHEQFF. The CDR3 region has the DNA TGTGCCAGCAGCTTAGGTACTAGCGGGAGCCATGAGCAGTTCTTC.

The CDR3, as DNA: TGTGCCAGCAGAAAAGTCGGAGGGGCGGTCGACGAGCAGTACTTC. Amino acid sequence: CASRKVGGAVDEQYF. The chain is built from TRBV5-4 and TRBJ2-7; a weak D match, TRBD2 (6 bases). This CDR3 has 15 amino acids. Germline V CDR1 and CDR2: SGHNT, YYREEE (reference sequence). The V end lost 5 bases, the J end lost 5 bases, and 20 bases lay between the germline ends.

The chain combines TRBV30 with TRBJ2-3; no clear D gene. Germline V gene sequence: CDR1 GTSNPN, CDR2 SVGIG (reference sequence). V shed 4 bases and J shed 6 bases, with 8 bases lying between them. The CDR3 consists of 11 residues. This CDR3 is CAWTQRDTQYF. The CDR3 bases are TGTGCCTGGACCCAACGGGATACGCAGTATTTT.

The rearrangement links TRBV10-1 to TRBJ2-2; maybe TRBD2 (6 bases). Germline V gene data show CDR1 as WNHNN and CDR2 as SYGVQD (reference sequence). The ends were cut back, 4 bases at V and 7 bases at J, with 19 bases in the middle. This CDR3 region has 16 residues. CDR3 loop: CASSGNSGALGGELFF. In DNA, the CDR3 is TGCGCCAGCAGTGGAAATAGCGGAGCCCTTGGCGGGGAGCTGTTTTTT.